What follows describes a single TCR beta chain. This record belongs to a study of blood T cell repertoires in COVID-19. In the study overall: The origin of the acute and convalescent COVID-19 samples was the United States, Italy and Spain. PBMCs, B-cell-depleted T cells, or T cells provided the cDNA or gDNA that made up the material.

Methods used by the authors: Scientists estimated how many nucleated cells there were by amplifying reference gene primers. Repertoires were generated with immunoSEQ multiplex PCR, while TCRdb's copy carries only in-frame clones and drops some. V, J and clone size were drawn from that table, and D and trimming were deduced from the DNA. The sample has under 250,000 clones, 86% seen once; the top ten hold approximately 1.5%. Germline CDR1 and CDR2: DFQATT and SNEGSKA (reference sequence). This CDR3 spans 10 amino acids. The chain is built from TRBV20-1 and TRBJ1-2; D is undetermined. The receptor was derived from a woman aged 60-75 years who had recovered from COVID-19. The sample was peripheral blood. CDR3 region: CSSPNYGYTF. CDR3 in DNA: TGCAGCAGTCCTAACTATGGCTACACCTTC.